The source of this TCR beta chain is a study of OX40 agonist ivuxolimab in advanced cancers. Study in general: Patients received ivuxolimab, an agonistic anti-OX40 (CD134) antibody. Among those treated, three patients had partial responses, one with hepatocellular carcinoma and two with cutaneous melanoma. Study-wide results and caveats: Several nonresponders also turned out to have low normalized T-cell clonal expansion.

Here immunoSEQ multiplex PCR was the method, and the copy in TCRdb shows in-frame clones only, minus some. Among around 31,000 clones listed, roughly 81% were seen once. V lost 1 base, J lost 6 bases, and 7 bases stayed unmatched. The CDR3 sequence is 16 residues long. Germline loops: CDR1 LGHNA, CDR2 YNFKEQ. On this clone: Its antigen is unidentified.

The material sequenced was CD4+ or CD8+ T cells sorted from blood, taken in a trial of the OX40 agonist ivuxolimab. The sequence derives from an adult with an advanced solid tumor such as melanoma, head and neck, liver or kidney cancer. The gene calls are TRBV4-2 and TRBJ2-1, with 9 bases lining up with TRBD2. CDR3 region: CASSQGRGGASNEQFF. CDR3 nucleotide sequence: TGTGCCAGCAGCCAAGGGCGCGGGGGGGCCAGCAATGAGCAGTTCTTC.